Presented here are 8 T cell receptor beta chains from one specimen sequenced in a study of blood T cell repertoires in COVID-19. This table comes from immunoSEQ multiplex PCR, and its TCRdb copy is limited to in-frame clones, with some not included. The sample holds tens of thousands of clones, over 70% seen once. The material sequenced was peripheral blood. The receptors were gathered from a woman aged 50 to 65 with acute or convalescent COVID-19.

This chain links TRBV7-8 with TRBJ1-6; D call uncertain. There are 14 residues in the CDR3. Deletions cut 0 bases from V and 9 bases from J, with 9 bases between. Germline CDR1 and CDR2: SGHVS and FQNEAQ. CDR3 DNA sequence: TGTGCCAGCAGCTTAGCAGGGAGGAGTTCACCCCTCCACTTT. Translating it yields CASSLAGRSSPLHF.

This clone appeared once. V is TRBV7-8 and J is TRBJ2-6; 15 nucleotides agree with TRBD2. In germline, CDR1 is SGHVS, CDR2 FQNEAQ. The CDR3 is 19 amino acids. The J segment lost 2 bases and the V segment lost 5 bases, leaving 7 bases of the junction unmatched. In DNA form, the CDR3 reads TGTGCCAGCAGCCAGGGACTAGCGGGGGGTGGCCCTGGGGCCAACGTCCTGACTTTC. Protein product: CASSQGLAGGGPGANVLTF.

In its sample, this clone was seen once. The chain uses TRBV2 and TRBJ1-2; D ambiguous. The CDR3 contains 16 residues. V lost 5 bases and J lost 2, with 18 bases in between. In germline, CDR1 is SNHLY, CDR2 FYNNEI. The DNA of the CDR3 is TGTGCCAGCAGTACACTAATATCAGCCCCCAACTATGGCTACACCTTC. Its protein product is CASSTLISAPNYGYTF. Combining the CDR3 with reference TRBV2 and TRBJ1-2 gives the whole variable domain EPEVTQTPSHQVTQMGQEVILRCVPISNHLYFYWYRQILGQKVEFLVSFYNNEISEKSEIFDDQFSVERPDGSNFTLKIRSTKLEDSAMYFCASSTLISAPNYGYTFGSGTRLTVV.

This rearrangement joins TRBV15 to TRBJ2-3; 7 bases align to TRBD1. Germline V gene sequence: CDR1 LNHNV, CDR2 YYDKDF (reference sequence). V lost 5 bases, J lost 6 bases, and 14 bases stayed unmatched. CDR3 length: 16 residues. DNA for the CDR3: TGTGCCACCAGCGGTCCGGACAGGTCCCCGCGGGATACGCAGTATTTT. Translation gives CATSGPDRSPRDTQYF.

The V and J genes are TRBV28 and TRBJ1-6; no reliable D call. Germline values: CDR1 MDHEN, CDR2 SYDVKM. Between the trimmed V and J ends, which lost 6 bases and 5 bases, there was a span of 14 bases. This CDR3 has 15 residues. The CDR3 spells CASRYGGFNNSPLHF. Written as DNA, the CDR3 is TGTGCCAGCAGGTATGGCGGATTTAATAATTCACCCCTCCACTTT.

This chain joins TRBV6-5 and TRBJ1-1, with D possibly being TRBD1 (5 bases). The CDR3 runs 14 residues. Looked up from germline, CDR1 is MNHEY and CDR2 is SVGAGI. V was clipped by 6 bases and J by 1 base, with 12 bases between them. CDR3 DNA sequence: TGTGCCAGCAGCTCCTGGGGGGAGAACACTGAAGCTTTCTTT. This sequence encodes CASSSWGENTEAFF.

This clone was detected only once. The chain employs TRBV29-1 and TRBJ2-1, with D uncertain. Trimming left V 6 bases short and J 9 bases short, with 12 bases between. Germline V lookup: CDR1 SQVTM, CDR2 ANQGSEA. The CDR3 runs to 11 residues. The CDR3 is CSVVPQAEQFF. DNA for the CDR3: TGCAGCGTCGTGCCGCAGGCTGAGCAGTTCTTC.

The chain combines TRBV28 with TRBJ2-3, with D unclear. This CDR3 spans 12 amino acids. Germline V gene lookup returns CDR1 MDHEN and CDR2 SYDVKM. The V end lost 6 bases, the J end lost 3 bases, and 7 bases lay between the germline ends. The CDR3: CASRAPTDTQYF. CDR3 nucleotide sequence: TGTGCCAGCAGGGCCCCGACAGATACGCAGTATTTT.